The clone carrying this T cell receptor beta chain was detected only a few times. Its antigen is currently unknown. The V end lost 5 bases, the J end lost 1 base, and 12 bases lay between the germline ends. CDR3 length: 15 amino acids. CDR1 MNHEY and CDR2 SVGEGT come from the germline V gene. MiXCR, run by TCRdb on the reads, gives a single entry per CDR3 protein. Among hundreds of thousands of distinct CDR3 sequences listed, about a sixth were seen once. This entry belongs to a study of T cell repertoires in cytomegalovirus infection. Study-level background: CMV infection together with matching HLA type was indicated by public TCR beta signatures.

General observations from the study: Clonotype analysis showed dominance of the ex vivo response by HLA-C-restricted CMV-specific TCR beta clonotypes. Using cumulative public TCR beta family frequency, the authors identified those who carried CMV together with the relevant HLA.

Material: PBMCs. This TCR came from a human donor in good health (CMV status not recorded). Some clones in this sample may be carry-over from other donors' samples. The V call is TRBV6-2 or TRBV6-3, the J call TRBJ1-5; no reliable D call. CDR3 sequence: CASSAEEGSNQPQHF. CDR3 sequence (DNA): TGTGCCAGCAGTGCGGAGGAGGGAAGCAATCAGCCCCAGCATTTT.